One T cell receptor beta chain is described in this entry. The antigen remains undetermined. Germline CDR1 is SQVTM and CDR2 is ANQGSEA. With V trimmed by 6 bases and J by 4 bases, 7 bases remained unmatched. This CDR3 contains 13 residues. The data derive from a study of cytomegalovirus exposure and HLA in healthy donors. Notes on the study in general: The productive fraction for most TCR beta V segments was about 87% or about 30% in an earlier analysis.

Primers included in the PCR were 60 Vbeta and 13 Jbeta primers. TCRdb's table, derived via immunoSEQ multiplex PCR, lists solely in-frame clones and lacks some. Among some 150,000 clones, 75% were seen once, and the ten largest hold 7%. The receptor comes from a man aged 25-40 years in good health and CMV-seronegative. The chain is built from TRBV29-1 and TRBJ1-2, with TRBD1 identical over 8 bases. The sample comprised PBMCs. CDR3 bases: TGCAGCGTACCACAGGGGGGCAGCTATGGCTACACCTTC. Its translation: CSVPQGGSYGYTF. Combining the CDR3 with reference TRBV29-1 and TRBJ1-2 gives the whole variable domain SAVISQKPSRDICQRGTSLTIQCQVDSQVTMMFWYRQQPGQSLTLIATANQGSEATYESGFVIDKFPISRPNLTFSTLTVSNMSPEDSSIYLCSVPQGGSYGYTFGSGTRLTVV.